The source of this T cell receptor beta chain is a study of PD-1 blockade in classical Hodgkin lymphoma. Study observations and caveats: Patients who initiated nivolumab within 1 year of ASCT were excluded. Prior to therapy, complete responders displayed diversity much like that of newly diagnosed patients.

Each patient's relapse followed autologous stem cell transplantation, and brentuximab vedotin exposure varied. The assay was immunoSEQ multiplex PCR, and TCRdb's table has in-frame clones only and misses some. The sample yields fewer than 30,000 clones, approximately 82% seen once. The CDR3 sequence is 14 residues long. From germline, CDR1 is SQVTM and CDR2 ANQGSEA. V was pared by 5 bases and J by 6 bases, with 17 bases between. Notes on this clone: As yet, its antigen is unknown.

The sample here was peripheral blood mononuclear cells (PBMCs), taken before the second cycle of nivolumab. The TCR originated in a human donor with classical Hodgkin lymphoma. The J gene is TRBJ2-1, the V gene TRBV29-1; D is possibly TRBD2 (7 bases). The chain's CDR3 is CSVLNAGAGNEQFF. The CDR3 DNA is TGCAGCGTTTTAAACGCGGGGGCCGGCAATGAGCAGTTCTTC.